This is a list of T cell receptor beta chains from one sample in a study of shared T cell receptors in the human thymus. Generated by immunoSEQ multiplex PCR, the TCRdb table keeps only in-frame clones and is missing some. Here the sample spans under 700,000 clones, approximately 78% being singletons. The same sample was also used in a study of human thymus T cells.

The sequenced material came from thymocytes. These TCRs come from a boy in the first two years of life with a congenital heart defect. Each CDR3 is given with its conserved first and last residue. Fields, in order: D gene, J gene, V gene, clone size, CDR3 DNA, CDR3 protein. D genes are given only for firm matches. The size of a clone is reported for some rows only, either as once, few or many, or as a class for expanded clones.

d_gene: .
j_gene: TRBJ1-2
v_gene: TRBV6-6
abundance: .
CDR3nt: TGTGCCAGCAGTTATGCGGAACCCTATGGCTACACCTTC
CDR3aa: CASSYAEPYGYTF

d_gene: TRBD1
j_gene: TRBJ2-7
v_gene: TRBV19
abundance: .
CDR3nt: TGTGCCAGTAGTATAGATAGGGGACAGGGAGTCCACGAGCAGTACTTC
CDR3aa: CASSIDRGQGVHEQYF

d_gene: .
j_gene: TRBJ2-1
v_gene: TRBV30
abundance: few
CDR3nt: TGTGCCTGGAGTCCCCGTGGGGAGCGGCAATACAATGAGCAGTTCTTC
CDR3aa: CAWSPRGERQYNEQFF

d_gene: TRBD1
j_gene: TRBJ1-4
v_gene: TRBV5-6
abundance: .
CDR3nt: TGTGCCAGCAGCTTCGTGGACAGGGAAGGTCAGTTTTTT
CDR3aa: CASSFVDREGQFF

d_gene: .
j_gene: TRBJ1-2
v_gene: TRBV6-5
abundance: .
CDR3nt: TGTGCCAGCAGTTACCAGGGTCGGGGCTACACCTTC
CDR3aa: CASSYQGRGYTF

d_gene: TRBD2
j_gene: TRBJ2-7
v_gene: TRBV2
abundance: .
CDR3nt: TGTGCCAGCAGTAGGAGTCTAGCGGGAATGGTCTACGAGCAGTACTTC
CDR3aa: CASSRSLAGMVYEQYF

d_gene: .
j_gene: TRBJ2-1
v_gene: TRBV7-2
abundance: .
CDR3nt: TGTGCCAGCAGCTTAGAAGGCGGGACCACCTACAATGAGCAGTTCTTC
CDR3aa: CASSLEGGTTYNEQFF

d_gene: .
j_gene: TRBJ2-5
v_gene: TRBV6-1
abundance: .
CDR3nt: TGTGCCAGCAGGCAGGTTTTCCAAGAGACCCAGTACTTC
CDR3aa: CASRQVFQETQYF

d_gene: TRBD1
j_gene: TRBJ1-1
v_gene: TRBV28
abundance: few
CDR3nt: TGTGCCAGCAGTCTATATATACGGACAGGGGGAAACACTGAAGCTTTCTTT
CDR3aa: CASSLYIRTGGNTEAFF

d_gene: .
j_gene: TRBJ2-1
v_gene: TRBV27
abundance: .
CDR3nt: TGTGCCAGCAGTTTACACTCGACATACAATGAGCAGTTCTTC
CDR3aa: CASSLHSTYNEQFF

d_gene: .
j_gene: TRBJ2-1
v_gene: TRBV7-2
abundance: .
CDR3nt: TGTGCCAGCAGCCCAAGGGCCCGGGAGATCGAGATATACAATGAGCAGTTCTTC
CDR3aa: CASSPRAREIEIYNEQFF